This is a list of T cell receptor beta chains from one sample in a study of T-cell memory formation after mild COVID-19. TCRdb used MiXCR to reprocess the 5' RACE reads, holding one entry per CDR3 protein. The data contain 200,000 or so distinct CDR3 sequences, 18% of them singletons. Specimen: PBMCs or a T cell subset sorted from them (not recorded which). These receptor sequences come from an adult woman who had mild COVID-19 (a few samples of this study predate the infection). Cell type and time point are not known. Each CDR3 is given with its conserved first and last residue. D genes are given only for firm matches. For some rows the clone size is stated as once, few or many, or as a class when expanded; others skip it.

v_gene: TRBV4-2
j_gene: TRBJ2-7
abundance: .
d_gene: TRBD2
CDR3aa: CASSQGTSGSREQYF
CDR3nt: TGTGCCAGCAGCCAAGGGACTAGCGGGAGTCGCGAGCAGTACTTC

v_gene: TRBV5-1
j_gene: TRBJ2-7
abundance: .
d_gene: TRBD2
CDR3aa: CASSVGLAGQNYEQYF
CDR3nt: TGCGCCAGCAGCGTGGGACTAGCGGGCCAAAACTACGAGCAGTACTTC

v_gene: TRBV20-1
j_gene: TRBJ2-5
abundance: many
d_gene: TRBD2
CDR3aa: CSAVRGSETQYF
CDR3nt: TGCAGTGCGGTGCGGGGGTCAGAGACCCAGTACTTC

v_gene: TRBV5-1
j_gene: TRBJ1-1
abundance: .
d_gene: TRBD1
CDR3aa: CASRQGTASAKTEAFF
CDR3nt: TGCGCCAGCAGGCAAGGGACAGCCTCCGCGAAAACTGAAGCTTTCTTT

v_gene: TRBV9
j_gene: TRBJ1-3
abundance: .
d_gene: .
CDR3aa: CASSVGGAGNTIYF
CDR3nt: TGTGCCAGCAGCGTAGGGGGGGCTGGAAACACCATATATTTT

v_gene: TRBV3-1
j_gene: TRBJ2-1
abundance: .
d_gene: .
CDR3aa: CASSPRALRGEQFF
CDR3nt: TGTGCCAGCAGCCCCCGGGCCCTTCGCGGGGAGCAGTTCTTC

v_gene: TRBV7-2
j_gene: TRBJ2-3
abundance: .
d_gene: .
CDR3aa: CASSPRQVDTQYF
CDR3nt: TGTGCCAGCAGCCCCCGACAGGTGGATACGCAGTATTTT

v_gene: TRBV29-1
j_gene: TRBJ2-5
abundance: few
d_gene: .
CDR3aa: CSVGTVQETQYF
CDR3nt: TGCAGCGTTGGGACGGTGCAAGAGACCCAGTACTTC

v_gene: TRBV9
j_gene: TRBJ2-5
abundance: .
d_gene: .
CDR3aa: CASSVDGGTYQETQYF
CDR3nt: TGTGCCAGCAGCGTAGATGGGGGGACGTACCAAGAGACCCAGTACTTC

v_gene: TRBV5-1
j_gene: TRBJ2-2
abundance: .
d_gene: TRBD2
CDR3aa: CASSPGLVGTGELFF
CDR3nt: TGCGCCAGCAGCCCGGGACTAGTAGGCACCGGGGAGCTGTTTTTT

v_gene: TRBV5-4
j_gene: TRBJ2-2
abundance: .
d_gene: .
CDR3aa: CASRPGTLGTGELFF
CDR3nt: TGTGCCAGCAGGCCCGGGACACTTGGCACCGGGGAGCTGTTTTTT

v_gene: TRBV2
j_gene: TRBJ1-6
abundance: few
d_gene: .
CDR3aa: CASSLDRHSSYNSPLHF
CDR3nt: TGTGCCAGCAGCCTCGACAGGCATAGCTCCTATAATTCACCCCTCCACTTT

v_gene: TRBV28
j_gene: TRBJ1-1
abundance: .
d_gene: .
CDR3aa: CASSLSDEAFF
CDR3nt: TGTGCCAGCAGTTTAAGTGATGAAGCTTTCTTT

v_gene: TRBV5-6
j_gene: TRBJ1-1
abundance: few
d_gene: .
CDR3aa: CASSGRYRAENTEAFF
CDR3nt: TGTGCCAGCAGCGGGAGGTATAGGGCGGAGAACACTGAAGCTTTCTTT

v_gene: TRBV6-2/TRBV6-3
j_gene: TRBJ1-1
abundance: .
d_gene: .
CDR3aa: CASSYPLAGRKWDTEAFF
CDR3nt: TGTGCCAGCAGTTACCCCTTGGCAGGGCGCAAATGGGACACTGAAGCTTTCTTT

v_gene: TRBV10-2
j_gene: TRBJ2-7
abundance: .
d_gene: .
CDR3aa: CASRSGTSYEQYF
CDR3nt: TGCGCCAGCAGATCCGGGACTTCTTACGAGCAGTACTTC

v_gene: TRBV7-2
j_gene: TRBJ2-7
abundance: few
d_gene: TRBD1
CDR3aa: CASSLEGALLYEQYF
CDR3nt: TGTGCCAGCAGCTTAGAGGGGGCTCTGCTCTACGAGCAGTACTTC

v_gene: TRBV24-1
j_gene: TRBJ1-4
abundance: .
d_gene: TRBD1
CDR3aa: CATSESGTGYEKLFF
CDR3nt: TGTGCCACCAGTGAGTCCGGGACAGGGTATGAAAAACTGTTTTTT

v_gene: TRBV27
j_gene: TRBJ2-7
abundance: .
d_gene: TRBD2
CDR3aa: CASSLKAGGIYEQYF
CDR3nt: TGTGCCAGCAGTTTAAAAGCGGGAGGGATCTACGAGCAGTACTTC

v_gene: TRBV7-7
j_gene: TRBJ2-1
abundance: few
d_gene: TRBD2
CDR3aa: CATAREGAYNEQFF
CDR3nt: TGTGCCACGGCGCGGGAGGGGGCTTACAATGAGCAGTTCTTC

v_gene: TRBV7-8
j_gene: TRBJ2-7
abundance: many
d_gene: TRBD2
CDR3aa: CASSLKLAGAGPYEQYF
CDR3nt: TGTGCCAGCAGCTTAAAACTAGCGGGAGCGGGGCCCTACGAGCAGTACTTC

v_gene: TRBV20-1
j_gene: TRBJ2-5
abundance: .
d_gene: .
CDR3aa: CSARRSGIKETQYF
CDR3nt: TGCAGTGCTAGGCGTAGCGGAATAAAAGAGACCCAGTACTTC

v_gene: TRBV7-2
j_gene: TRBJ2-5
abundance: many
d_gene: .
CDR3aa: CATTGRGVQTQYF
CDR3nt: TGTGCCACGACAGGACGGGGGGTGCAGACCCAGTACTTC

v_gene: TRBV24-1
j_gene: TRBJ2-7
abundance: .
d_gene: .
CDR3aa: CATSDLFGDADEQYF
CDR3nt: TGTGCCACCAGTGATTTGTTCGGGGACGCCGACGAGCAGTACTTC

v_gene: TRBV6-6
j_gene: TRBJ2-7
abundance: few
d_gene: TRBD2
CDR3aa: CASGGTSGSSYEQYF
CDR3nt: TGTGCCAGCGGGGGTACTAGCGGGTCCTCCTACGAGCAGTACTTC

v_gene: TRBV18
j_gene: TRBJ1-1
abundance: .
d_gene: .
CDR3aa: CASSPGSAEAFF
CDR3nt: TGTGCCAGCTCACCAGGGAGCGCTGAAGCTTTCTTT

v_gene: TRBV6-2/TRBV6-3
j_gene: TRBJ2-2
abundance: few
d_gene: TRBD2
CDR3aa: CASSYSGAFVQRAGELFF
CDR3nt: TGTGCCAGCAGTTATAGCGGGGCCTTCGTCCAGAGGGCCGGGGAGCTGTTTTTT

v_gene: TRBV6-6
j_gene: TRBJ1-1
abundance: few
d_gene: .
CDR3aa: CASSYQDNRNTEAFF
CDR3nt: TGTGCCAGCAGTTACCAGGACAATCGGAACACTGAAGCTTTCTTT

v_gene: TRBV20-1
j_gene: TRBJ1-3
abundance: .
d_gene: .
CDR3aa: CSAPFTKGSGNTIYF
CDR3nt: TGCAGTGCCCCTTTCACCAAGGGCTCTGGAAACACCATATATTTT

v_gene: TRBV14
j_gene: TRBJ1-4
abundance: few
d_gene: TRBD1
CDR3aa: CASSSLTGEGEKLFF
CDR3nt: TGTGCCAGCAGCTCTCTGACAGGGGAGGGTGAAAAACTGTTTTTT

v_gene: TRBV20-1
j_gene: TRBJ1-5
abundance: .
d_gene: .
CDR3aa: CSASSGDSNQPQHF
CDR3nt: TGCAGTGCTAGTTCAGGGGATAGCAATCAGCCCCAGCATTTT

v_gene: TRBV7-3
j_gene: TRBJ2-3
abundance: few
d_gene: TRBD2
CDR3aa: CASSLWAPSGGTPDTQYF
CDR3nt: TGTGCCAGCAGCTTATGGGCTCCTAGCGGGGGGACACCAGATACGCAGTATTTT

v_gene: TRBV7-8
j_gene: TRBJ2-7
abundance: few
d_gene: .
CDR3aa: CASSLALRYEQYF
CDR3nt: TGTGCCAGCAGCTTAGCGCTCCGTTACGAGCAGTACTTC

v_gene: TRBV12-3/TRBV12-4
j_gene: TRBJ1-5
abundance: few
d_gene: TRBD1
CDR3aa: CASSYSGTGTQPQHF
CDR3nt: TGTGCCAGCAGTTACTCCGGGACAGGGACTCAGCCCCAGCATTTT

v_gene: TRBV24-1
j_gene: TRBJ2-5
abundance: .
d_gene: .
CDR3aa: CATSFWGQETQYF
CDR3nt: TGTGCCACCAGCTTTTGGGGTCAAGAGACCCAGTACTTC

v_gene: TRBV15
j_gene: TRBJ1-1
abundance: .
d_gene: .
CDR3aa: CATSRDRQLEAFF
CDR3nt: TGTGCCACCAGCAGAGACCGACAGCTAGAAGCTTTCTTT

v_gene: TRBV24-1
j_gene: TRBJ2-3
abundance: .
d_gene: .
CDR3aa: CATSDGGHRTDTQYF
CDR3nt: TGTGCCACCAGTGACGGGGGGCACCGCACAGATACGCAGTATTTT

v_gene: TRBV30
j_gene: TRBJ1-5
abundance: .
d_gene: TRBD1
CDR3aa: CAWSDSGTGVSGNQPQHF
CDR3nt: TGTGCCTGGAGCGACTCCGGGACAGGGGTTTCGGGCAATCAGCCCCAGCATTTT

v_gene: TRBV7-9
j_gene: TRBJ2-7
abundance: .
d_gene: .
CDR3aa: CASSPERSSYEQYF
CDR3nt: TGTGCCAGCAGCCCCGAGCGGAGCAGTTACGAGCAGTACTTC

v_gene: TRBV20-1
j_gene: TRBJ2-7
abundance: .
d_gene: TRBD2
CDR3aa: CSARLAGSYEQYF
CDR3nt: TGCAGTGCTAGACTAGCGGGAAGCTACGAGCAGTACTTC

v_gene: TRBV27
j_gene: TRBJ2-6
abundance: .
d_gene: .
CDR3aa: CASKSPGFGANVLTF
CDR3nt: TGTGCCAGCAAGTCCCCAGGGTTTGGGGCCAACGTCCTGACTTTC

v_gene: TRBV6-6
j_gene: TRBJ1-4
abundance: few
d_gene: TRBD1
CDR3aa: CASSHSLQGTATNEKLFF
CDR3nt: TGTGCCAGCAGTCACTCCCTACAGGGGACAGCAACTAATGAAAAACTGTTTTTT

v_gene: TRBV15
j_gene: TRBJ1-2
abundance: .
d_gene: .
CDR3aa: CATHEAGVVENYGYTF
CDR3nt: TGTGCCACCCACGAGGCAGGAGTGGTTGAGAACTATGGCTACACCTTC

v_gene: TRBV2
j_gene: TRBJ2-1
abundance: few
d_gene: .
CDR3aa: CASSERGSSYNEQFF
CDR3nt: TGTGCCAGCAGTGAGCGGGGTAGCTCCTACAATGAGCAGTTCTTC

v_gene: TRBV12-3/TRBV12-4
j_gene: TRBJ1-5
abundance: few
d_gene: TRBD1
CDR3aa: CASSFGQAEKYSNQPQHF
CDR3nt: TGTGCCAGCAGTTTTGGACAGGCGGAAAAGTATAGCAATCAGCCCCAGCATTTT

v_gene: TRBV20-1
j_gene: TRBJ1-5
abundance: .
d_gene: .
CDR3aa: CSVTRKGAPQHF
CDR3nt: TGCAGTGTCACGAGGAAAGGAGCGCCCCAGCATTTT

v_gene: TRBV5-1
j_gene: TRBJ2-4
abundance: few
d_gene: .
CDR3aa: CASSLGGAEDIQYF
CDR3nt: TGCGCCAGCAGCTTGGGTGGAGCGGAAGACATTCAGTACTTC

v_gene: TRBV5-4
j_gene: TRBJ1-1
abundance: few
d_gene: .
CDR3aa: CASSIGRARGTEAFF
CDR3nt: TGTGCCAGCAGCATTGGCAGGGCCCGGGGCACTGAAGCTTTCTTT

v_gene: TRBV10-3
j_gene: TRBJ1-2
abundance: .
d_gene: .
CDR3aa: CAISSQRDYYGYTF
CDR3nt: TGTGCCATCAGTTCCCAGCGGGATTACTATGGCTACACCTTC

v_gene: TRBV12-3/TRBV12-4
j_gene: TRBJ1-1
abundance: .
d_gene: .
CDR3aa: CASTQGLQARTTEAFF
CDR3nt: TGTGCCAGCACTCAGGGGCTTCAAGCTCGAACCACTGAAGCTTTCTTT

v_gene: TRBV7-2
j_gene: TRBJ1-1
abundance: few
d_gene: .
CDR3aa: CASSLAGGASEAFF
CDR3nt: TGTGCCAGCAGCTTAGCGGGGGGCGCATCTGAAGCTTTCTTT

v_gene: TRBV5-4
j_gene: TRBJ1-3
abundance: few
d_gene: .
CDR3aa: CASSTGLELSGNTIYF
CDR3nt: TGTGCCAGCAGCACCGGATTAGAGCTTTCTGGAAACACCATATATTTT

v_gene: TRBV7-8
j_gene: TRBJ1-2
abundance: .
d_gene: .
CDR3aa: CASSQRPTNYGYTF
CDR3nt: TGTGCCAGCAGCCAGAGACCTACTAACTATGGCTACACCTTC

v_gene: TRBV5-1
j_gene: TRBJ2-3
abundance: few
d_gene: TRBD2
CDR3aa: CASSLSLAGGTDTQYF
CDR3nt: TGCGCCAGCAGCCTCTCCCTAGCGGGGGGTACAGATACGCAGTATTTT

v_gene: TRBV6-5
j_gene: TRBJ1-4
abundance: .
d_gene: .
CDR3aa: CASSYLSANEKLFF
CDR3nt: TGTGCCAGCAGTTACTTATCGGCTAATGAAAAACTGTTTTTT

v_gene: TRBV5-1
j_gene: TRBJ2-6
abundance: .
d_gene: TRBD1
CDR3aa: CASSLGPTGASGANVLTF
CDR3nt: TGCGCCAGCAGCTTAGGCCCGACAGGGGCTTCTGGGGCCAACGTCCTGACTTTC

v_gene: TRBV18
j_gene: TRBJ1-1
abundance: few
d_gene: .
CDR3aa: CASSPLGLTNTEAFF
CDR3nt: TGTGCCAGCTCACCTCTGGGGCTCACGAACACTGAAGCTTTCTTT

v_gene: TRBV7-9
j_gene: TRBJ1-2
abundance: few
d_gene: .
CDR3aa: CASSLGGYLYGYTF
CDR3nt: TGTGCCAGCAGCTTGGGGGGCTACCTCTATGGCTACACCTTC

v_gene: TRBV2
j_gene: TRBJ1-5
abundance: .
d_gene: TRBD1
CDR3aa: CASSARGPPQHF
CDR3nt: TGTGCCAGCAGCGCTAGGGGGCCGCCCCAGCATTTT

v_gene: TRBV6-4
j_gene: TRBJ1-6
abundance: .
d_gene: TRBD1
CDR3aa: CASRTTGGSYNSPLHF
CDR3nt: TGTGCCAGCAGAACTACAGGGGGCTCCTATAATTCACCCCTCCACTTT